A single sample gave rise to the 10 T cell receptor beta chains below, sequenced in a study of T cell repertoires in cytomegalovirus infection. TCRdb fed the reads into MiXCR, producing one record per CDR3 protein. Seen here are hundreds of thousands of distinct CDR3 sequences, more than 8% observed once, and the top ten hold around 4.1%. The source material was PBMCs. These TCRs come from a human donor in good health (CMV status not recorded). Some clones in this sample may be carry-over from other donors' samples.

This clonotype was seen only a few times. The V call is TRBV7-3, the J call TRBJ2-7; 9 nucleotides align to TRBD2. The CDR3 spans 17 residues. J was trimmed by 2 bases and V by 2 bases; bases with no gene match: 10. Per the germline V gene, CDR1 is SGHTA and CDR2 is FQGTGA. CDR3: CASSLGPPSGGTYEQYF. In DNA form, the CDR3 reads TGTGCCAGCAGCTTAGGCCCCCCCAGCGGGGGGACCTACGAGCAGTACTTC.

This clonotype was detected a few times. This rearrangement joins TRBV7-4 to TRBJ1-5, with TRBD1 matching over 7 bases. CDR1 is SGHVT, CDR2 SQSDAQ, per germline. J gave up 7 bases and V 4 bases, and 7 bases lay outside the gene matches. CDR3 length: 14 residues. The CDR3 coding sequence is TGTGCCAGCAGCTCCCTCCAGGGGGGGCAGCCCCAGCATTTT. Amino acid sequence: CASSSLQGGQPQHF.

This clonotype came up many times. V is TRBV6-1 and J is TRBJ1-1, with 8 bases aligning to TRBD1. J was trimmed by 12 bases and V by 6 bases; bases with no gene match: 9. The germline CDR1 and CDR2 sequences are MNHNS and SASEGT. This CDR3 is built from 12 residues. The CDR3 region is CASSPGQGVTFF. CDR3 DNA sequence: TGTGCCAGCAGCCCAGGACAGGGAGTAACTTTCTTT.

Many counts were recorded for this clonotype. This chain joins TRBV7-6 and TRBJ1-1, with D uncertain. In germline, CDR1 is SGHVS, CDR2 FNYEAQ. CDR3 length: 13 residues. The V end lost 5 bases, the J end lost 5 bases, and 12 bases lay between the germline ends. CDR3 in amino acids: CASSLRVKTEAFF. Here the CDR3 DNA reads TGTGCCAGCAGCCTCCGGGTTAAAACTGAAGCTTTCTTT.

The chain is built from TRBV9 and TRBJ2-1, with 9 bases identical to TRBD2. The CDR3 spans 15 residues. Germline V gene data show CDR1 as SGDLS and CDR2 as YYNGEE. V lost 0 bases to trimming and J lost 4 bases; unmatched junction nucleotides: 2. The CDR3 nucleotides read TGTGCCAGCAGCGTAGAGCTAGCGGGGTACAATGAGCAGTTCTTC. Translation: CASSVELAGYNEQFF.

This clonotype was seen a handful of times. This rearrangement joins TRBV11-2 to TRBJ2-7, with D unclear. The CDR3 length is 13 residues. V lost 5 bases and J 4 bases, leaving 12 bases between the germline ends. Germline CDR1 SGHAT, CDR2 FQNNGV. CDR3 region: CASSALVMYEQYF. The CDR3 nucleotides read TGTGCCAGCAGCGCCCTGGTTATGTACGAGCAGTACTTC.

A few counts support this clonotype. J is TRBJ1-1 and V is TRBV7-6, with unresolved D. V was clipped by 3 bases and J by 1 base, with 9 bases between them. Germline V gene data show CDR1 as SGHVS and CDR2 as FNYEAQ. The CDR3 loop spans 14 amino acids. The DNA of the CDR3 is TGTGCCAGCAGCTTTAGTCGGGCGAACACTGAAGCTTTCTTT. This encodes CASSFSRANTEAFF. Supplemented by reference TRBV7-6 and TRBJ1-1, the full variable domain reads GAGVSQSPRYKVTKRGQDVALRCDPISGHVSLYWYRQALGQGPEFLTYFNYEAQQDKSGLPNDRFSAERPEGSISTLTIQRTEQRDSAMYRCASSFSRANTEAFFGQGTRLTVV.

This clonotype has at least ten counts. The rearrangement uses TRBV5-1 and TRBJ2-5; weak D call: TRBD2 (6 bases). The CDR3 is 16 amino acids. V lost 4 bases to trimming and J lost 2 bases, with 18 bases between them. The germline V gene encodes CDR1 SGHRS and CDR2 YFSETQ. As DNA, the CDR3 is TGCGCCAGCAGCCCGGGTACCCGGGACTTTCAAGAGACCCAGTACTTC. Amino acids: CASSPGTRDFQETQYF.

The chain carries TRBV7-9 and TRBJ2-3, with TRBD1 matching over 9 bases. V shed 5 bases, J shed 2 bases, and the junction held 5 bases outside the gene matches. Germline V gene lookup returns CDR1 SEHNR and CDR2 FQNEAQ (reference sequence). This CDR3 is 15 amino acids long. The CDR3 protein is CASSPRDRVTDTQYF. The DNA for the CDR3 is TGTGCCAGCAGCCCCCGGGACAGGGTCACAGATACGCAGTATTTT. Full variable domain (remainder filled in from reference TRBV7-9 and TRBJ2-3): DTGVSQNPRHKITKRGQNVTFRCDPISEHNRLYWYRQTLGQGPEFLTYFQNEAQLEKSRLLSDRFSAERPKGSFSTLEIQRTEQGDSAMYLCASSPRDRVTDTQYFGPGTRLTVL.

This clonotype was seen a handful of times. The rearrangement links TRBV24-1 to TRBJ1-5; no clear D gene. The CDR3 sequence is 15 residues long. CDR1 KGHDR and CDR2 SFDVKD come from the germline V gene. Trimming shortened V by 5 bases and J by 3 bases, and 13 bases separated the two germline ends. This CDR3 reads CATSAAGGNNQPQHF. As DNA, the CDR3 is TGTGCCACCAGTGCTGCAGGAGGGAACAATCAGCCCCAGCATTTT.